This T cell receptor beta chain was recovered during a study of OX40 agonist ivuxolimab in advanced cancers. Overall study context: Prior anti-PD-1, anti-PD-L1 or anti-CTLA-4 therapy was allowed; over 30% had some.

Per the germline V gene, CDR1 is LNHDA and CDR2 is SQIVND (reference sequence). The V end lost 2 bases, the J end lost 5 bases, and 13 bases lay between the germline ends. CDR3 length equals 15 residues. Concerning this clone: Its antigen remains unknown.

Exclusion of a patient followed from autoimmune disease history or systemic immunosuppression. Study observations and caveats: Antigen targets of the expanded peripheral T cells went undetermined.

Sequencing used immunoSEQ multiplex PCR; TCRdb keeps in-frame clones, though not all of them. The table includes 75,000 to 100,000 clones, 70% to 90% detected once. The TCR comes from an adult with an advanced solid tumor such as melanoma, head and neck, liver or kidney cancer. Sequenced here: CD4+ or CD8+ T cells sorted from blood, sampled in a trial of the OX40 agonist ivuxolimab. J is TRBJ2-4 and V is TRBV19; D may be TRBD2 (5 bases). The DNA of the CDR3 is TGTGCCAGTAGTATATACGCGGGCTCCGAAAACATTCAGTACTTC. Translation gives CASSIYAGSENIQYF. Based on the CDR3 plus reference TRBV19 and TRBJ2-4, the full variable domain is DGGITQSPKYLFRKEGQNVTLSCEQNLNHDAMYWYRQDPGQGLRLIYYSQIVNDFQKGDIAEGYSVSREKKESFPLTVTSAQKNPTAFYLCASSIYAGSENIQYFGAGTRLSVL.